A single sample is the source of the 14 T cell receptor beta chains below, sequenced in a study of ipilimumab plus nivolumab after autologous stem cell transplantation. The table came from immunoSEQ multiplex PCR; TCRdb's copy has only in-frame clones and leaves some out. The sample carries some 16,000 clones, 75% to 85% recorded once. The specimen was PBMCs, collected in a trial of ipilimumab plus nivolumab as post-transplant consolidation. These receptors originate from a male donor with diffuse large B-cell lymphoma.

The chain couples TRBV7-9 to TRBJ1-6; D is unclear. Germline V gene lookup returns CDR1 SEHNR and CDR2 FQNEAQ (reference sequence). The CDR3 runs 14 residues. Trimming cost V 3 bases and J 10 bases, with 13 bases left between them. The CDR3: CASSFSPVGSPLHF. The CDR3 coding sequence is TGTGCCAGCAGCTTTTCCCCAGTCGGGTCACCCCTCCACTTT.

This chain joins TRBV9 and TRBJ2-3; either TRBD1 or TRBD2 may fit D (5 bases each). This CDR3 is 16 amino acids long. V was shortened by 0 bases and J by 4 bases, with 15 bases between the two germline ends. Per germline, CDR1 SGDLS and CDR2 YYNGEE. CDR3 in DNA: TGTGCCAGCAGCGTAGTCCCGGCAGGGAGTCCAGATACGCAGTATTTT. As protein: CASSVVPAGSPDTQYF.

This chain uses TRBV9 with TRBJ2-7; D tentatively reads TRBD1 or TRBD2 (6 bases each). The length of the CDR3 is 14 residues. V dropped 2 bases and J dropped 3 bases, with 12 bases sitting between them. From germline, CDR1 is SGDLS and CDR2 YYNGEE. The CDR3 DNA follows: TGTGCCAGCAGCGTGGAGGGGGGAGACTACGAGCAGTACTTC. It encodes CASSVEGGDYEQYF.

The chain links TRBV5-5 to TRBJ2-7; D is perhaps TRBD2 (6 bases). The CDR3 is made up of 14 amino acids. The germline V gene has CDR1 SGHKS and CDR2 YYEKEE (reference sequence). The V gene lost 4 bases and the J gene lost 2 bases, with 13 bases spanning the gap. The CDR3 coding sequence is TGTGCCAGCAGCGGCGGGGACGGAACCTACGAGCAGTACTTC. Translated, it gives CASSGGDGTYEQYF.

The V and J genes are TRBV30 and TRBJ1-4; D unclear. Germline values: CDR1 GTSNPN, CDR2 SVGIG (reference sequence). This CDR3 spans 14 amino acids. V lost 7 bases, J lost 6 bases, and 18 bases lay in between. CDR3 sequence (DNA): TGTGCCTCGTATAACCAGGACCTCGATGAAAAACTGTTTTTT. Translating gives CASYNQDLDEKLFF. The full variable domain, with the rest looked up from reference TRBV30 and TRBJ1-4, is SQTIHQWPATLVQPVGSPLSLECTVEGTSNPNLYWYRQAAGRGLQLLFYSVGIGQISSEVPQNLSASRPQDRQFILSSKKLLLSDSGFYLCASYNQDLDEKLFFGSGTQLSVL.

The J gene is TRBJ2-7, the V gene TRBV7-9, with TRBD1 matching 7 bases. The ends lost 3 bases at V and 6 bases at J; junction bases unmatched: 5. There are 13 residues in the CDR3. Looked up from germline, CDR1 is SEHNR and CDR2 is FQNEAQ (reference sequence). DNA of the CDR3: TGTGCCAGCAGCTTCGACAGGGCTCCCGAGCAGTACTTC. It encodes CASSFDRAPEQYF.

This rearrangement joins TRBV5-1 to TRBJ1-1, with TRBD1 as a possible D gene (5 bases). The length of the CDR3 is 17 residues. The germline CDR1 and CDR2 sequences are SGHRS and YFSETQ. V was pared by 4 bases and J by 0 bases, with 19 bases between. The CDR3 spells CASSPLSGGNMNTEAFF. CDR3 nucleotide sequence: TGCGCCAGCAGCCCATTGAGTGGGGGAAACATGAACACTGAAGCTTTCTTT.

V and J are TRBV11-2 and TRBJ2-3, with TRBD2 matching over 12 bases. The CDR3 spans 17 residues. The J segment lost 0 bases and the V segment lost 5 bases, leaving 6 bases of the junction unmatched. Germline V gene sequence: CDR1 SGHAT, CDR2 FQNNGV. CDR3 sequence: CASSKLAGGPSTDTQYF. In nucleotides, the CDR3 is TGTGCCAGCAGCAAACTAGCGGGAGGCCCTAGCACAGATACGCAGTATTTT.

CDR3 sequence reads: CATATALFSGNTIYF. CDR3 nucleotide sequence: TGTGCCACCGCGACAGCACTTTTCTCTGGAAACACCATATATTTT. This sequence joins TRBV19 and TRBJ1-3; possible D gene TRBD1, 5 bases. V was cut by 10 bases and J by 0 bases, with 16 bases left in between. The CDR3 covers 15 residues. Germline V CDR1 and CDR2: LNHDA, SQIVND (reference sequence).

The gene calls are TRBV6-6 and TRBJ1-5; D gene ambiguous. The CDR3 consists of 13 residues. Trimming took off 5 bases at V and 0 bases at J, with 5 bases between the two ends. Per germline, CDR1 MNHNY and CDR2 SVGAGI (reference sequence). The CDR3 nucleotides read TGTGCCAGCAGTACAAATAGCAATCAGCCCCAGCATTTT. Protein product: CASSTNSNQPQHF.

This clone is classed as medium-sized (0.01 to 0.1%). The chain combines TRBV4-2 with TRBJ2-7; weak D call: TRBD1 (6 bases). In germline, CDR1 is LGHNA, CDR2 YNFKEQ. CDR3 length: 16 residues. Trimming took off 1 base at V and 5 bases at J, with 18 bases between the two ends. In DNA form, the CDR3 reads TGTGCCAGCAGCCAAGCCGATCCCGGGACACCGGACGAGCAGTACTTC. Translated, it gives CASSQADPGTPDEQYF.

The CDR3 nucleotides read TGTGCCAGCAGCTCGGGACTCTATAGCACAGATACGCAGTATTTT. This codes for CASSSGLYSTDTQYF. V and J are TRBV11-3 and TRBJ2-3; D might be TRBD2 (6 bases). The CDR3 contains 15 residues. Trimming removed 4 bases at V and 0 bases at J, with 11 bases between. Germline V gene lookup returns CDR1 SGHNT and CDR2 YENEEA.

The V gene is TRBV28, the J gene TRBJ1-3; maybe TRBD1 (5 bases). Trimming took 5 bases from V and 0 from J, leaving 14 bases between them. Per germline, CDR1 MDHEN and CDR2 SYDVKM. CDR3 length: 16 amino acids. The CDR3 nucleotides read TGTGCCAGCAGTCCGGTATACGGGGCCTCTGGAAACACCATATATTTT. Amino acid sequence: CASSPVYGASGNTIYF.

The chain has TRBV5-4 and TRBJ1-1, with TRBD1 matching 10 bases. With V trimmed by 3 bases and J by 6 bases, 8 bases remained unmatched. Germline lookup yields CDR1 SGHNT and CDR2 YYREEE (reference sequence). CDR3 length: 15 amino acids. The CDR3 loop reads CASSWDRGPRAEAFF. CDR3 nucleotide sequence: TGTGCCAGCAGCTGGGACAGGGGCCCGCGGGCTGAAGCTTTCTTT.